This T cell receptor beta chain is drawn from a study of blood T cell repertoires in COVID-19. On the study more broadly: Researchers got acute and convalescent COVID-19 samples from the United States, Italy and Spain. Sources were T cells, B-cell-depleted T cells, or PBMCs; the material itself was cDNA or gDNA.

In the original analysis: By means of reference gene primer amplification, nucleated cell counts were estimated. Data came from immunoSEQ multiplex PCR; TCRdb stores just in-frame clones and leaves some out. V and J calls and clone size come straight from that table; D and trimming were deduced from the DNA. This table has under 130,000 clones, roughly 85% appearing once. V lost 2 bases and J lost 4; bases outside the gene matches: 6. Germline CDR1 reads MNHNS; CDR2 reads SASEGT. This CDR3 region has 15 residues. The sequence was obtained from a man aged 50-60 years with acute or convalescent COVID-19. Sequencing was done on a sample of peripheral blood. The gene calls are TRBV6-1 and TRBJ2-7; 9 nucleotides align to TRBD1. CDR3 loop: CASSESGTGLYEQYF. CDR3 coding DNA: TGTGCCAGCAGTGAAAGCGGGACAGGGCTGTACGAGCAGTACTTC.